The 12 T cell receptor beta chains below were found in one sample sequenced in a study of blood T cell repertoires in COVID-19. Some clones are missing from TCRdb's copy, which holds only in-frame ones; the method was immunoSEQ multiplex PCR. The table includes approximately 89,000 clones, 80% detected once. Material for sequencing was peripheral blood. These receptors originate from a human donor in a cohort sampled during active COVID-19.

CDR3 amino acids: CASSSPRVSGGDTQYF. CDR3 DNA: TGTGCCAGCAGCTCCCCACGGGTTAGCGGGGGAGATACGCAGTATTTT. The rearrangement joins TRBV5-4 to TRBJ2-3; the match to TRBD2 covers 9 bases. The CDR3 sequence is 16 residues long. Germline V gives CDR1 SGHNT, CDR2 YYREEE (reference sequence). Trimming at V came to 3 bases and at J to 5 bases, leaving 10 bases not matched to a gene.

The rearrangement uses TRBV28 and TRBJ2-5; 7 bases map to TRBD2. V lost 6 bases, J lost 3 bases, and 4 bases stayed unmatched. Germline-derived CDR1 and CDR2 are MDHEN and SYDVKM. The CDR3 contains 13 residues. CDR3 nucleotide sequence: TGTGCCAGCAGGTTGGCGGGAGAAGAGACCCAGTACTTC. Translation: CASRLAGEETQYF.

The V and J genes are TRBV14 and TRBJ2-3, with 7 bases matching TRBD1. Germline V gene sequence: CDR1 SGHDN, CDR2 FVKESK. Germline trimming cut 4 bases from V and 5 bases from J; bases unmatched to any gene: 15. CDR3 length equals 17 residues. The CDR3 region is CASSRGAYRGEGDTQYF. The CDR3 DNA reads TGTGCCAGCAGCCGAGGTGCTTACAGGGGAGAAGGAGATACGCAGTATTTT.

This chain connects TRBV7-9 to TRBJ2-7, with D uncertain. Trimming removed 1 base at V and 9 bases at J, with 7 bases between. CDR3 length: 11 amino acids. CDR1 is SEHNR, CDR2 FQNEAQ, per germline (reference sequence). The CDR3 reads CASSLVGGQYF. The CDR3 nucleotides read TGTGCCAGCAGCTTAGTCGGTGGGCAGTACTTC.

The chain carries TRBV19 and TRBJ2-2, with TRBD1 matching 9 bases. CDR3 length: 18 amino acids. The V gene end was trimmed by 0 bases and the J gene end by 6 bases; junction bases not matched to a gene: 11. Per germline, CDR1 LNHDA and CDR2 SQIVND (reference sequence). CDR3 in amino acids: CASSIEPGQGYGAGELFF. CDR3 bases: TGTGCCAGTAGTATAGAGCCCGGACAGGGGTATGGAGCCGGGGAGCTGTTTTTT.

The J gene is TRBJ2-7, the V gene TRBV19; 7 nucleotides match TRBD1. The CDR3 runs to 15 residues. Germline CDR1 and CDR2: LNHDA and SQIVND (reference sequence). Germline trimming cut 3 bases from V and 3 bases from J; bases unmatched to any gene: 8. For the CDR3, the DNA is TGTGCCAGTAGTATCGGCATGGACAGGAGCTACGAGCAGTACTTC. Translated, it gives CASSIGMDRSYEQYF.

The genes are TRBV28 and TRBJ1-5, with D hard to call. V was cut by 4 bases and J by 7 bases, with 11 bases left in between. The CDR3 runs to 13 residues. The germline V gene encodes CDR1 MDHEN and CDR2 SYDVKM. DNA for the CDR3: TGTGCCAGCAGTTCCGCTGGGAGGCAGCCCCAGCATTTT. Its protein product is CASSSAGRQPQHF.

As DNA, the CDR3 is TGTGCCAGCAGTCCCCCTCCTAGCGGGAGACGGAACGAGCAGTACTTC. Its protein product is CASSPPPSGRRNEQYF. The genes are TRBV28 and TRBJ2-7; 10 bases match TRBD2. Germline V gene data show CDR1 as MDHEN and CDR2 as SYDVKM. CDR3 length: 16 residues. Trimming cost V 5 bases and J 5 bases; bases outside gene matches: 12.

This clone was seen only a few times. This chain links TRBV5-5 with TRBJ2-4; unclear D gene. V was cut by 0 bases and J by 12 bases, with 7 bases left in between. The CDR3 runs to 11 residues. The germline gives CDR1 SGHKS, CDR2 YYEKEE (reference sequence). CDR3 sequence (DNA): TGTGCCAGCAGCTTGGATGAGAATCAGTACTTC. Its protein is CASSLDENQYF. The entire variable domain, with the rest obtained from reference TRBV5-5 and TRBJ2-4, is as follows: DAGVTQSPTHLIKTRGQQVTLRCSPISGHKSVSWYQQVLGQGPQFIFQYYEKEERGRGNFPDRFSARQFPNYSSELNVNALLLGDSALYLCASSLDENQYFGAGTRLSVL.

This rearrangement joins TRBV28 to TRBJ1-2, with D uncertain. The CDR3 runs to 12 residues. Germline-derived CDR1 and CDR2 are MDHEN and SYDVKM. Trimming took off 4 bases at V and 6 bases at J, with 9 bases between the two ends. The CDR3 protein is CASSSLRDGYTF. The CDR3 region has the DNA TGTGCCAGCAGTTCCCTGAGGGATGGCTACACCTTC.

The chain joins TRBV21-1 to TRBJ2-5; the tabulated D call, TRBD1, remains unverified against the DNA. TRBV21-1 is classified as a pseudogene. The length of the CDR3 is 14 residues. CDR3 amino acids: CASSKIQGWETQYF. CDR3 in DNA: TGTGCCAGCAGCAAAATACAGGGGTGGGAGACCCAGTACTTC.

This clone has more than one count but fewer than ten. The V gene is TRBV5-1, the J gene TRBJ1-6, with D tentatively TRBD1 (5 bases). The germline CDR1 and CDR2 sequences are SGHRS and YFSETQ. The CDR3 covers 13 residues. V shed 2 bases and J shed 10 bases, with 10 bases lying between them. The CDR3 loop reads CASSFRDESPLHF. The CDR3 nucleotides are TGCGCCAGCAGCTTCAGGGATGAGTCACCCCTCCACTTT. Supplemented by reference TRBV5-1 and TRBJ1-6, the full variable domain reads KAGVTQTPRYLIKTRGQQVTLSCSPISGHRSVSWYQQTPGQGLQFLFEYFSETQRNKGNFPGRFSGRQFSNSRSEMNVSTLELGDSALYLCASSFRDESPLHFGNGTRLTVT.